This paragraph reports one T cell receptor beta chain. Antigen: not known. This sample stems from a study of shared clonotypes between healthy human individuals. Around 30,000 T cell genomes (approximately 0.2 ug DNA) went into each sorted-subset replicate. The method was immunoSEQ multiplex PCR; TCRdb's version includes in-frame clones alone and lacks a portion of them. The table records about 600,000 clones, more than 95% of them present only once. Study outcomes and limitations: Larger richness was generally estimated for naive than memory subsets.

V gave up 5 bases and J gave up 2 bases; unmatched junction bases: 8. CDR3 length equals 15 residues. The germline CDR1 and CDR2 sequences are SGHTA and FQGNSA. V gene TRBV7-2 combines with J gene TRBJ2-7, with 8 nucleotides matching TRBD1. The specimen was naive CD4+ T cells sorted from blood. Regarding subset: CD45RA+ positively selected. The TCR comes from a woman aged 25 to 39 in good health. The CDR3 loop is CASSPRGQGPYEQYF. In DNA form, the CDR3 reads TGTGCCAGCAGCCCACGCGGACAGGGCCCCTACGAGCAGTACTTC.